This T cell receptor beta chain was sequenced during a study of T cell repertoires in cytomegalovirus infection. Overall study context: It was recently identified HLA-C-restricted and well-studied HLA-B-restricted CMV epitopes that the study used.

CDR1 and CDR2 from the germline V gene are PRHDT and FYEKMQ (reference sequence). Trimming cost V 4 bases and J 6 bases, with 17 bases left between them. The CDR3 runs to 15 residues. General study findings and limits: The ex vivo response was dominated by HLA-C-restricted CMV-specific TCR beta clonotypes. People with CMV and the relevant HLA were identified by cumulative public TCR beta family frequency.

MiXCR, run by TCRdb on the reads, gives a single entry per CDR3 protein. The data hold 200,000 or so distinct CDR3 sequences, with approximately 40% observed a single time. Worth noting for this clonotype: Its antigen is as yet unknown.

The chain employs TRBV13 and TRBJ2-3; D unclear. Sequences were derived from CD8+ T cells from cultured PBMCs, sampled from culture after CMV antigen stimulation. This TCR came from a human donor in good health (CMV status not recorded). Some clones in this sample may be carry-over from other donors' samples. The CDR3 sequence: CASSSWPIVVDTQYF. CDR3 DNA sequence: TGTGCCAGCAGCTCCTGGCCTATCGTCGTTGATACGCAGTATTTT.